Below are 9 T cell receptor beta chains sequenced from a single sample in a study of graft-versus-host responses after intestinal transplantation (dated by TCRdb to 2020 to 2023). Library preparation used the immunoSEQ multiplex PCR assay. Drawn from immuneACCESS, this table holds only the in-frame rearrangements with V and J called that TCRdb kept. Clones are partly lost; checked studies trace under half to an unresolved V gene and leave the rest unexplained. Here the sample has tens of thousands of clones; 92% occur a single time. The ten largest clonotypes hold less than 8% of the sample. The sequenced sample was bone marrow, obtained 734 days after intestinal transplantation. The origin of the receptors is a human patient who received an intestinal transplant, so some T cells may come from the graft donor.

This clone appeared a few times. The V and J genes are TRBV18 and TRBJ2-7; unclear D gene. This CDR3 region has 12 residues. CDR1 and CDR2 (germline): KGHSH, LQKENI. Trimming removed 1 base at V and 7 bases at J, with 8 bases between. The CDR3 reads CASSPLLGEQYF. DNA of the CDR3: TGTGCCAGCTCACCACTCCTCGGGGAGCAGTACTTC. Full variable domain (outside the CDR3, taken from reference TRBV18 and TRBJ2-7): NAGVMQNPRHLVRRRGQEARLRCSPMKGHSHVYWYRQLPEEGLKFMVYLQKENIIDESGMPKERFSAEFPKEGPSILRIQQVVRGDSAAYFCASSPLLGEQYFGPGTRLTVT.

The chain is built from TRBV18 and TRBJ2-1; the D gene is possibly TRBD1 (5 bases). Trimming cost V 1 base and J 9 bases, with 13 bases left between them. Germline values: CDR1 KGHSH, CDR2 LQKENI. The CDR3 sequence is 14 residues long. CDR3 nucleotide sequence: TGTGCCAGCTCACCACGGTCACAGGCCCCTGAGCAGTTCTTC. Protein: CASSPRSQAPEQFF.

The chain employs TRBV13 and TRBJ2-1, with D uncertain. The CDR3 is 12 amino acids. Trimming cost V 4 bases and J 6 bases, with 7 bases left between them. The germline CDR1 and CDR2 sequences are PRHDT and FYEKMQ (reference sequence). CDR3 sequence: CASSSSGNEQFF. CDR3 nucleotides: TGTGCCAGCAGCTCCTCAGGCAATGAGCAGTTCTTC.

CDR3 sequence: CASSAGDRSYEQYF. DNA for the CDR3: TGTGCCAGCAGCGCAGGGGACAGGTCCTACGAGCAGTACTTC. V is TRBV9 and J is TRBJ2-7; 8 nucleotides line up with TRBD1. Trimming took 3 bases from V and 1 from J; bases not matched to a gene: 3. This CDR3 contains 14 residues. Germline loops: CDR1 SGDLS, CDR2 YYNGEE.

J is TRBJ1-1 and V is TRBV19; 10 bases map to TRBD1. Germline V gives CDR1 LNHDA, CDR2 SQIVND (reference sequence). The CDR3 extends over 15 amino acids. J was trimmed by 2 bases and V by 5 bases; bases with no gene match: 5. The CDR3 region is CASSPRQGANTEAFF. The CDR3 DNA is TGTGCCAGTAGTCCGAGACAGGGGGCTAACACTGAAGCTTTCTTT. Supplemented by reference TRBV19 and TRBJ1-1, the full variable domain reads DGGITQSPKYLFRKEGQNVTLSCEQNLNHDAMYWYRQDPGQGLRLIYYSQIVNDFQKGDIAEGYSVSREKKESFPLTVTSAQKNPTAFYLCASSPRQGANTEAFFGQGTRLTVV.

The gene calls are TRBV21-1 and TRBJ2-7; the D call TRBD2 from the table was never checked on the DNA. TRBV21-1 is a listed pseudogene. This CDR3 contains 13 residues. CDR3 amino acids: CASSKAVGCEQYF. For the CDR3, the DNA is TGTGCCAGCAGCAAAGCCGTCGGGTGCGAGCAGTACTTC.

J is TRBJ2-1 and V is TRBV7-3; the D is unclear. V lost 7 bases and J 6 bases, leaving 25 bases between the germline ends. Germline CDR1 is SGHTA and CDR2 is FQGTGA. The length of the CDR3 is 17 residues. Here the CDR3 DNA reads TGTGCCAGCAACCTCAGTCGTCGACCCCGACCTTCCAATGAGCAGTTCTTC. The encoded protein is CASNLSRRPRPSNEQFF.

The rearrangement joins TRBV18 to TRBJ1-1; TRBD1 is a possible D gene (5 bases). Per germline, CDR1 KGHSH and CDR2 LQKENI. The CDR3 consists of 16 residues. V was trimmed by 2 bases and J by 0 bases, leaving 13 bases between them. The CDR3 nucleotides read TGTGCCAGCTCACCAGGGACGCCCGAAATGAACACTGAAGCTTTCTTT. This codes for CASSPGTPEMNTEAFF.

This clone was observed a handful of times. The V and J genes are TRBV6-6 and TRBJ1-6; the match to TRBD1 covers 11 bases. V shed 6 bases, J shed 10 bases, and the junction held 2 bases outside the gene matches. The CDR3 sequence is 13 residues long. CDR1 and CDR2 from the germline V gene are MNHNY and SVGAGI (reference sequence). CDR3 sequence reads: CASSRDRGSPLHF. The CDR3 nucleotides are TGTGCCAGCAGCCGGGACAGGGGGTCACCCCTCCACTTT.